This T cell receptor beta chain was identified in a study of PD-1 blockade in classical Hodgkin lymphoma. Documented time point: cycle 4 day 1 (C4D1), after about 6 weeks of nivolumab. Each of the patients experienced relapse following autologous stem cell transplantation, and their brentuximab vedotin exposure differed. Classifying best responses yielded complete response, partial response or progressive disease. This CDR3 region has 16 residues. Between the trimmed V and J ends, which lost 2 bases and 0 bases, there was a span of 12 bases. Study-level points and caveats: CD4+ TCR diversity, unlike CD8+, climbed significantly by C4D1. Complete responders had baseline diversity similar to newly diagnosed patients.

Here immunoSEQ multiplex PCR was the method, and the copy in TCRdb shows in-frame clones only, minus some. The table shows 85,000 to 90,000 clones, with approximately 90% occurring only once. Notes on this clone: Its antigen is unidentified.

This rearrangement joins TRBV23-1 to TRBJ2-3; D remains unclear. TRBV23-1 is marked as an open reading frame, function uncertain. The starting material was peripheral blood mononuclear cells (PBMCs), obtained before the fourth cycle of nivolumab. The TCR comes from a human donor with classical Hodgkin lymphoma. The CDR3 DNA reads TGCGCCAGCAGTCAACAGACATCTACTAGCACAGATACGCAGTATTTT. This gives the protein CASSQQTSTSTDTQYF.